The clone carrying this T cell receptor beta chain occurred once. The data are from a study of cytomegalovirus exposure and HLA in healthy donors. The CDR3 sequence is 13 residues long. Trimming shortened V by 5 bases and J by 1 base, and 9 bases separated the two germline ends. From germline, CDR1 is SGHRS and CDR2 YFSETQ. The PCR was carried out with 60 Vbeta primers and 13 Jbeta primers. Here immunoSEQ multiplex PCR was the method, and the copy in TCRdb shows in-frame clones only, minus some. The sample contains roughly 200,000 clones, approximately 80% of which appear only once. The rearrangement joins TRBV5-1 to TRBJ1-1; no reliable D call. Specimen: PBMCs. The receptor's source is a man in his thirties or forties in good health and CMV-seronegative. In nucleotides, the CDR3 is TGCGCCAGCAGATCTGGCAGGAACACTGAAGCTTTCTTT. Encoded protein: CASRSGRNTEAFF.